A single sample is the source of the 3 T cell receptor beta chains below, sequenced in a study of cytomegalovirus exposure and HLA in healthy donors. Amplification used 60 Vbeta primers and 13 Jbeta primers. The repertoire was sequenced with immunoSEQ multiplex PCR; TCRdb's copy has only in-frame clones and lacks some. The sample lists roughly 180,000 clones; approximately 84% were seen once. The sample taken for sequencing was PBMCs. The receptors derive from a girl aged 10 to 17 in good health and CMV-seropositive.

Of note for this clone: A junction end diverges from the germline sequence, so it may reflect a read error. The V and J genes are TRBV5-1 and TRBJ2-1, with D perhaps TRBD2 (5 bases). Looked up from germline, CDR1 is SGHRS and CDR2 is YFSETQ. The CDR3 contains 12 residues. The CDR3 region has the DNA TGCGCCAGCAGCGCCGACTACAAAGAGCAGTTCTTC. The encoded protein is CASSADYKEQFF.

This clone was seen a handful of times. The chain carries TRBV6-1 and TRBJ1-1, with D possibly matching TRBD1 (6 bases). In germline, CDR1 is MNHNS, CDR2 SASEGT. Trimming removed 4 bases at V and 6 bases at J, with 15 bases between. This CDR3 comprises 14 residues. The CDR3 loop reads CASSARWTESEAFF. The CDR3 bases are TGTGCCAGCAGTGCCCGGTGGACAGAATCTGAAGCTTTCTTT.

This clone showed up just a few times. This chain links TRBV5-3 with TRBJ2-5, with D maybe TRBD2 (6 bases). TRBV5-3 is identified as an open reading frame with a role that is uncertain. The V end was cut by 1 base, the J end by 3 bases, with 7 bases between. The CDR3 is 13 residues long. This CDR3 is CARSLPGEETQYF. CDR3 DNA: TGTGCCAGAAGCTTGCCGGGAGAAGAGACCCAGTACTTC.